This is a list of T cell receptor beta chains from one sample in a study of follicular helper T cells after annual influenza vaccination. Method: immunoSEQ multiplex PCR; TCRdb's copy keeps in-frame clones and lacks some. The sample lists 6,500 to 10,000 clones; roughly 82% were seen once. The sequencing used CXCR5+ CD38- circulating T follicular helper cells from blood, collected on the day of influenza vaccination. The source of these receptors is an adult who received the influenza vaccine. Each CDR3 is given with its conserved first and last residue.

CDR3 length,V gene,J gene,CDR3 protein
16,TRBV5-1,TRBJ2-3,CASSWGGAGRTDTQYF
16,TRBV7-2,TRBJ2-7,CASSKRQGTSSYEQYF
15,TRBV7-2,TRBJ1-1,CASSLSPGRNTEAFF
13,TRBV6-1,TRBJ1-4,CASSRDRGRKLFF
17,TRBV29-1,TRBJ2-1,CSVLTPGGRSSYNEQFF
11,TRBV10-2,TRBJ1-1,CASIEGRRSFF
16,TRBV7-6,TRBJ2-7,CASSTATGRRPYEQYF
14,TRBV7-2,TRBJ2-7,CASSLAGGSNEQYF
13,TRBV7-8,TRBJ1-4,CASSLGPDEKLFF
14,TRBV2,TRBJ2-1,CASTLEGGGNEQFF
14,TRBV30,TRBJ2-3,CAWSGGSRTDTQYF
15,TRBV9,TRBJ2-3,CASSVRGARTDTQYF
17,TRBV7-2,TRBJ2-5,CASSLGVAGGFQETQYF
14,TRBV28,TRBJ1-5,CASSRLGRDQPQHF
14,TRBV7-9,TRBJ2-7,CASSWTGGLGEQYF
16,TRBV19,TRBJ1-2,CASSPRGGVKHYGYTF
14,TRBV27,TRBJ1-6,CASRRTGFNSPLHF
17,TRBV5-1,TRBJ2-6,CASSLGQGASGANVLTF
14,TRBV19,TRBJ2-3,CASRQGVGTDTQYF
14,TRBV6-5,TRBJ1-2,CASRPGRDSYGYTF
15,TRBV4-3,TRBJ2-7,CASSQPGRYSYEQYF
15,TRBV11-2,TRBJ1-6,CASSVHGRRDSPLHF
16,TRBV18,TRBJ1-5,CASSPTDLYSNQPQHF
17,TRBV7-9,TRBJ2-3,CASSPGPVTASTDTQYF
14,TRBV5-1,TRBJ1-6,CASRRQGASSPLHF
13,TRBV4-2,TRBJ2-7,CASITSRHHEQYF
15,TRBV5-1,TRBJ2-7,CASSPGGGDAYEQYF
14,TRBV19,TRBJ1-6,CASSMSHYNSPLHF
16,TRBV2,TRBJ1-3,CASSLTGGSSGNTIYF
13,TRBV19,TRBJ2-1,CASSQTRFNEQFF
12,TRBV7-9,TRBJ1-2,CALGGRRDGYTF
14,TRBV10-2,TRBJ1-6,CASNLGQGNSPLHF
11,TRBV6-5,TRBJ1-2,CASSYLGGYTF
15,TRBV6-6,TRBJ1-4,CASSYGSRTNEKLFF
16,TRBV28,TRBJ1-1,CASSGTGGSRVPEAFF
13,TRBV7-9,TRBJ2-7,CASTGGENYEQYF
16,TRBV5-1,TRBJ2-5,CASSLGVVVGQETQYF
14,TRBV9,TRBJ1-2,CASSAGTGGLGYTF
16,TRBV7-3,TRBJ1-6,CASSLNAGTGASPLHF
13,TRBV5-1,TRBJ1-1,CASARTGNTEAFF
14,TRBV5-4,TRBJ1-3,CASGLDNRRNTIYF
17,TRBV9,TRBJ2-5,CASSVALCPPREETQYF
13,TRBV5-4,TRBJ2-4,CASSIRGKNIQYF
14,TRBV6-5,TRBJ1-5,CASSLQASNQPQHF
13,TRBV7-8,TRBJ1-6,CASSLVRESPLHF
15,TRBV7-2,TRBJ2-3,CASSLAGVGTDTQYF
15,TRBV4-3,TRBJ1-6,CASSQEGTGGTPLHF
15,TRBV7-2,TRBJ2-3,CASSPRRGAGDTQYF
13,TRBV6-4,TRBJ1-6,CASSATNNSPLHF
15,TRBV2,TRBJ1-4,CASRLGDTTNEKLFF
15,TRBV6-1,TRBJ2-7,CASSEAGDGPYEQYF